These 9 T cell receptor beta chains share one sample of origin, sequenced in a study of cytomegalovirus exposure and HLA in healthy donors (dated by TCRdb to about 2017). Library prep was done by the immunoSEQ multiplex PCR assay. A mixture of 60 forward primers for TCR Vbeta segments and 13 reverse primers for TCR Jbeta segments was used in the multiplex PCR. TCRdb limited this immuneACCESS table to in-frame rearrangements with V and J called. A share of clones is missing; checked studies link under half to unresolved V genes, and the rest is unexplained. The sample table contains over 110,000 clones; only one count was recorded for around 78% of them. The ten largest clones add up to about 6.6% of the sample. Sequencing used PBMCs. The receptors shown here come from a woman in her forties in good health and CMV-seropositive.

This rearrangement joins TRBV29-1 to TRBJ2-5; 9 bases are shared with TRBD1. The J segment lost 4 bases and the V segment lost 6 bases, leaving 6 bases of the junction unmatched. Germline-derived CDR1 and CDR2 are SQVTM and ANQGSEA. This CDR3 has 13 residues. The CDR3 is CSVSMGQGETQYF. The CDR3 DNA follows: TGCAGCGTATCCATGGGACAGGGAGAGACCCAGTACTTC.

The chain uses TRBV4-1 and TRBJ1-1, with TRBD1 as a possible D gene (5 bases). Germline CDR1 MGHRA, CDR2 YSYEKL. The CDR3 length is 15 residues. Trimming removed 3 bases at V and 5 bases at J, with 16 bases between. In nucleotides, the CDR3 is TGCGCCAGCAGCCAGGCCCTCGGGACTGAAACTGAAGCTTTCTTT. It encodes CASSQALGTETEAFF.

The J gene is TRBJ2-7, the V gene TRBV18; 8 nucleotides agree with TRBD2. There are 16 residues in the CDR3. V lost 5 bases and J lost 2; bases outside the gene matches: 11. Germline loops: CDR1 KGHSH, CDR2 LQKENI. The CDR3 region is CASSLDGGTRAYEQYF. In DNA, the CDR3 is TGTGCCAGCTCATTGGACGGGGGGACTAGAGCCTACGAGCAGTACTTC.

The chain joins TRBV18 to TRBJ1-2; 12 nucleotides line up with TRBD1. With V trimmed by 5 bases and J by 4 bases, 2 bases remained unmatched. The CDR3 runs 14 residues. Germline V gene data show CDR1 as KGHSH and CDR2 as LQKENI. The CDR3 loop reads CASSGTGGGYGYTF. The CDR3 region has the DNA TGTGCCAGCTCAGGGACAGGGGGCGGCTATGGCTACACCTTC.

The chain couples TRBV10-2 to TRBJ2-2, with 11 nucleotides matching TRBD2. V was pared by 5 bases and J by 2 bases, with 4 bases of the junction left unmatched. Germline values: CDR1 WSHSY, CDR2 SAAADI. The CDR3 runs 16 residues. The CDR3 loop is CASSLTSGKNTGELFF. CDR3 DNA: TGCGCCAGCAGTCTGACTAGCGGGAAAAACACCGGGGAGCTGTTTTTT.

The chain carries TRBV2 and TRBJ2-1, with D tentatively TRBD1 (5 bases). The CDR3 contains 13 residues. Germline values: CDR1 SNHLY, CDR2 FYNNEI. V was shortened by 4 bases and J by 6 bases, with 10 bases between the two germline ends. The CDR3 bases are TGTGCCAGCAGTGGGACAACTGGCAATGAGCAGTTCTTC. It codes for CASSGTTGNEQFF.

The chain uses TRBV2 and TRBJ2-1; unclear D gene. Deletions cut 7 bases from V and 4 bases from J, with 11 bases between. Per germline, CDR1 SNHLY and CDR2 FYNNEI. The CDR3 runs 13 residues. In DNA, the CDR3 is TGTGCCAGCATCCTAGAGACTTACAATGAGCAGTTCTTC. Its translation is CASILETYNEQFF. Full variable domain (remainder filled in from reference TRBV2 and TRBJ2-1): EPEVTQTPSHQVTQMGQEVILRCVPISNHLYFYWYRQILGQKVEFLVSFYNNEISEKSEIFDDQFSVERPDGSNFTLKIRSTKLEDSAMYFCASILETYNEQFFGPGTRLTVL.

This sequence joins TRBV10-2 and TRBJ2-5; D perhaps matches TRBD1 (5 bases). Trimming shortened V by 4 bases and J by 5 bases, and 11 bases separated the two germline ends. Germline V CDR1 and CDR2: WSHSY, SAAADI. This CDR3 spans 13 amino acids. The CDR3 reads CASSGLGAETQYF. The CDR3 DNA reads as TGCGCCAGCAGTGGTCTAGGGGCCGAGACCCAGTACTTC.

V gene TRBV5-1 combines with J gene TRBJ2-5, with unresolved D. CDR1 and CDR2 (germline): SGHRS, YFSETQ. Trimming shortened V by 5 bases and J by 1 base, and 15 bases separated the two germline ends. The CDR3 consists of 15 residues. CDR3 region: CASRPFMNSQETQYF. CDR3 nucleotides: TGCGCCAGCAGACCCTTCATGAACAGCCAAGAGACCCAGTACTTC.